These T cell receptor beta chains were read from a single sample in a study of cytomegalovirus exposure and HLA in healthy donors. The data were produced by immunoSEQ multiplex PCR, yet TCRdb's version contains in-frame clones alone and is incomplete. The sample consists of 200,000 or so clones, 82% of them appearing once. The sample was PBMCs. Every receptor here comes from a boy younger than 10 in good health and CMV-seronegative. The CDR3 runs from the conserved cysteine through the conserved F or W. Each record gives: J gene, CDR3 length, V gene, CDR3 protein.

>TRBJ2-6|18|TRBV5-4
CASSPSYRLTWGANVLTF
>TRBJ1-2|13|TRBV6-5
CASSGTGIHGYTF
>TRBJ1-2|14|TRBV10-3
CAISDPDRGYGYTF
>TRBJ1-1|14|TRBV15
CATSPTGRVYGAFF
>TRBJ1-2|15|TRBV19
CASSIPQGGGYGYTF
>TRBJ2-3|14|TRBV29-1
CSVGSGGAGDTQYF
>TRBJ2-7|11|TRBV7-9
CASSRVSEQYF
>TRBJ2-3|15|TRBV6-1
CASSERQEYTDTQYF
>TRBJ1-2|13|TRBV6-1
CASSPGELGGYTF
>TRBJ2-2|14|TRBV6-1
CASSEWRGAGELFF
>TRBJ2-3|14|TRBV18
CASSQAQGPDTQYF
>TRBJ2-7|15|TRBV27
CASSFGAGLPYEQYF
>TRBJ2-7|17|TRBV11-2
CASSFEFSADLSYEQYF
>TRBJ2-1|17|TRBV7-2
CASSLKSRLGFYNEQFF
>TRBJ1-2|15|TRBV9
CASSADSPGFYGYTF
>TRBJ1-1|13|TRBV30
CAWGSQINTEAFF
>TRBJ1-1|13|TRBV29-1
CSVGVTPNTEAFF
>TRBJ1-1|15|TRBV6-5
CASSQGLWLNTEAFF
>TRBJ1-2|14|TRBV6-1
CASSEMAGSRPITF
>TRBJ1-5|14|TRBV11-2
CASSLTYSNQPQHF
>TRBJ2-7|15|TRBV28
CASSRPGQGSYEQYF
>TRBJ1-6|14|TRBV6-1
CASSGTYGNSPLHF
>TRBJ1-1|16|TRBV5-1
CASSGIESAMNTEAFF
>TRBJ2-2|11|TRBV20-1
CSAKGPGELFF
>TRBJ2-1|14|TRBV18
CASSQPTGPDEQFF
>TRBJ2-5|15|TRBV25-1
CASSEKWGLGETQYF
>TRBJ2-5|14|TRBV15
CATAPGRQQETQYF
>TRBJ2-6|18|TRBV30
CAWSSKGGFDSGANVLTF
>TRBJ1-2|15|TRBV9
CASSLGQGRAYGYTF
>TRBJ1-5|16|TRBV7-2
CASSQGGTALNQPQHF